Detailed here is one T cell receptor (beta chain). Antigen: not known. The CDR3 has 18 amino acids. V was trimmed by 2 bases and J by 6 bases, leaving 25 bases between them. Germline lookup yields CDR1 SNHLY and CDR2 FYNNEI. This entry comes from a study of identifying expanded T cells in peripheral blood. The study's findings and limits: Roughly two-week clone count variance significantly increased as total template count grew. About 1.2 clones differed between technical replicates, versus about 16 and 19 over time.

TCRdb's copy holds only in-frame clones and misses some; the assay was immunoSEQ multiplex PCR. The data contain over 80,000 clones, roughly 86% of them singletons. The source is a person aged 18-70 years in good health. Material for sequencing was blood. The J gene is TRBJ1-1, the V gene TRBV2, with D perhaps TRBD1 (5 bases). The CDR3, as DNA: TGTGCCAGCAGTGAAAGTCGTGCGGTAGGCAGGAGAGGGGCTGAAGCTTTCTTT. Protein product: CASSESRAVGRRGAEAFF.